This T cell receptor beta chain came from a study of T cell responses to AZD1222 COVID-19 vaccine. Looking at the study overall: The analysis combined second doses at about 4 or about 12 weeks.

This CDR3 spans 19 amino acids. Germline-derived CDR1 and CDR2 are LGHNT and FRNRAP. V shed 3 bases and J 0 bases; nucleotides not matched to a gene: 16. Notes on this clone: As yet, its antigen is unknown.

General study results and limits: Dominant at 160-218 and 743-854, vaccine-associated CD4 TCRs also spanned spike. The donor group comprised mostly white British people and more females; the analysis possibly underestimated clonal diversity. Spike-specific TCR depth and breadth grew after two AZD1222 doses.

The assay was immunoSEQ multiplex PCR, and TCRdb's table has in-frame clones only and misses some. The table records roughly 120,000 clones, about 91% of them present only once. The rearrangement joins TRBV12-5 to TRBJ1-1; the match to TRBD1 covers 7 bases. Material: peripheral blood, obtained on day 0 of AZD1222 vaccination. This TCR came from an adult in good health. The CDR3 nucleotides read TGTGCTAGTGGTTTCTTCCTCCCGACACAGGGGAACATGAACACTGAAGCTTTCTTT. Translated: CASGFFLPTQGNMNTEAFF.